This T cell receptor (beta chain) comes out of a study of cytomegalovirus exposure and HLA in healthy donors. Study as a whole: A previous analysis identified approximately 120 million unique TCR beta sequences derived from some 170 million T cells.

CDR1 and CDR2 (germline): MNHEY, SVGAGI. This CDR3 has 16 amino acids. The junction had 4 bases not matched to a gene; V was cut back by 1 base and J by 7 bases. The PCR employed 60 Vbeta primers together with 13 Jbeta primers. Repertoires were generated with immunoSEQ multiplex PCR, while TCRdb's copy carries only in-frame clones and drops some. Here the sample spans some 190,000 clones, approximately 80% being singletons. The source of this sequence is a male donor in good health and CMV-seronegative. Sequencing was carried out using PBMCs. This rearrangement joins TRBV6-5 to TRBJ2-1; TRBD2 matches 13 bases. In nucleotides, the CDR3 is TGTGCCAGCAGTTACTGGACTAGCGGGGGAACTAATGAGCAGTTCTTC. Residues: CASSYWTSGGTNEQFF.